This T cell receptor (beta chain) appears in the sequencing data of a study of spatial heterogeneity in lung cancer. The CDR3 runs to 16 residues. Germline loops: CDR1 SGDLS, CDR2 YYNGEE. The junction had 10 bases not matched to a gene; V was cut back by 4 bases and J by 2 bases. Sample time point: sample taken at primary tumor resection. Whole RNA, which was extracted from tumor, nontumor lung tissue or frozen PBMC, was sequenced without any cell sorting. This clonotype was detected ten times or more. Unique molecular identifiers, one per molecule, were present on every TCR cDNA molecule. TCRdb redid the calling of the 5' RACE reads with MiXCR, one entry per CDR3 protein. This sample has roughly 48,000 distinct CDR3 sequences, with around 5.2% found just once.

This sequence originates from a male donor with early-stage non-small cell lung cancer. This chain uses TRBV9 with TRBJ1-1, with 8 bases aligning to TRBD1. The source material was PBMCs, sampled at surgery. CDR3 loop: CASSSPPGGVNTEAFF. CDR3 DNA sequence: TGTGCCAGCAGCTCCCCCCCAGGGGGCGTAAACACTGAAGCTTTCTTT.